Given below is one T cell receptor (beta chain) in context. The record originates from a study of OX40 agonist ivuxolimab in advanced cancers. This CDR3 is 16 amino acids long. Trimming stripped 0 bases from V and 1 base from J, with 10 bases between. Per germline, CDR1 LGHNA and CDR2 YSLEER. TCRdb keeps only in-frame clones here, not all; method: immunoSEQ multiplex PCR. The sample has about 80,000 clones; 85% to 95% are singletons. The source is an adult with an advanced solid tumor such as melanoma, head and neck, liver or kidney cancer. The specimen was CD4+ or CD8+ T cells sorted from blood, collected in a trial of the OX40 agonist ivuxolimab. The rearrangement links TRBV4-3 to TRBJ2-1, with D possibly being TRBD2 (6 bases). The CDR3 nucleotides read TGCGCCAGCAGCCAAGATAGGCGGGGTTCCTACAATGAGCAGTTCTTC. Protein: CASSQDRRGSYNEQFF.